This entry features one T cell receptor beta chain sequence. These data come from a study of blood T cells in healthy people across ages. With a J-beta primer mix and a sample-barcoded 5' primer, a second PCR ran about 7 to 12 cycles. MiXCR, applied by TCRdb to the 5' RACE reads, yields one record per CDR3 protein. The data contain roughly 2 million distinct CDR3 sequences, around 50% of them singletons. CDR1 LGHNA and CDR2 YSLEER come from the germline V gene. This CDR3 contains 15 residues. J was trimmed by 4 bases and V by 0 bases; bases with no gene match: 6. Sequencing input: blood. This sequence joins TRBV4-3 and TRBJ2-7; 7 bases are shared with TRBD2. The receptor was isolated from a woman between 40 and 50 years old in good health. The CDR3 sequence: CASSQDTGGSYEQYF. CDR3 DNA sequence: TGCGCCAGCAGCCAAGATACGGGGGGTAGTTACGAGCAGTACTTC.